Sequencing of this T cell receptor beta chain was carried out in a study of Ad26.COV2.S vaccination and SARS-CoV-2 variants (dated by TCRdb to about 2021). About the study as a whole: Donors in the vaccine arm were drawn from COV1001, a multicentre, randomized, double-blind, placebo-controlled phase I-IIa trial testing Ad26.COV2.S in healthy adults. Dosing of Ad26.COV2.S was intramuscular, at either 5x10^10 or 1x10^11 viral particles, delivered as one shot or as two shots spaced 56 days apart. TCRbeta repertoire sequencing was used to assess the specificity and breadth of SARS-CoV-2-reactive T cell receptors after Ad26.COV2.S vaccination. The TCR-sequenced set comprised approximately 30 samples: some 19 Ad26.COV2.S vaccine recipients, 5 placebo recipients and 8 SARS-CoV-2 convalescent individuals. Participants in the trial were split at random into five groups of five each, receiving low-dose or high-dose Ad26.COV2.S once or twice, or else placebo on both occasions. Investigators did not know the trial group allocation while performing experiments and assessing outcomes.

TCRbeta CDR3 regions were sequenced with the immunoSEQ Assay. After extraction, genomic DNA underwent amplification by bias-controlled multiplex PCR, followed by high-throughput sequencing. For the original study's pipeline: To quantify the absolute abundance of each unique TCRbeta CDR3 region, sequences were collapsed and filtered. Usable DNA was measured by amplifying reference genes present in all nucleated cells, and TCRbeta template counts were normalized to that usable DNA to estimate T cell fraction. Repertoire TCRs were annotated as SARS-CoV-2-specific by exact matching of V gene, CDR3 amino acid sequence and J gene to a known reactive TCR set. The reference SARS-CoV-2 TCR set came from MIRA and was filtered for enrichment in COVID-19-positive ImmuneCODE repertoires, removing public or cross-reactive TCRs. Drawing on the MIRA antigens, annotated TCRs were analysed further at the level of specific ORF or position within ORF. Depth was the summed frequency of annotated unique rearrangements, while breadth was defined as annotated unique rearrangements over total unique productive rearrangements. Two-sided Wilcoxon rank-sum tests were applied when comparing TCR breadth between groups. TCRdb provides this immuneACCESS table in a form limited to in-frame rearrangements. Some clones are lacking; in checked studies, under half of them reflect an unresolved V gene, and why the rest are absent is not known. V and J calls and clone size are given by that table; D and trimming were obtained from the DNA. This sample comprises hundreds of thousands of clones, 89% of them detected only once. The ten top clones hold approximately 1.5% of the sample.

The treatment or condition label of this sample denotes: roughly 19 received Ad26.COV2.S at low or high dose, single or two shots; roughly 5 received placebo; per-sample allocation not given. For vaccine and placebo recipients, the sequenced repertoires came from samples collected on day 63 after the first injection. In Cohort 1b, about 25 adults aged 18-55 years were enrolled at a single site in Boston, USA, between 29 July and 7 August 2020. Ad26.COV2.S was a replication-incompetent adenovirus type 26 vector that expressed a prefusion-stabilized SARS-CoV-2 spike protein derived from the original Wuhan strain. Looking up the germline V gene (reference sequence) yields CDR1 MNHNY and CDR2 SVGAGI. The CDR3 sequence holds 15 residues, the cysteine and phenylalanine included. This entry keeps only the CDR3 DNA: 45 bases, framed from base 1. The V end loses 6 bases and the J end loses 1 base, and a stretch of 14 bases separates them.

This clone was seen only a few times. Its cognate antigen has yet to be identified. No base qualities exist here, and no much larger clone lies one base off it. Overall study outcomes, separate from this receptor: Vaccine and placebo recipients had comparable non-spike TCR breadth, which fits with the vaccine containing only spike. After vaccination, spike-specific CD8+ and CD4+ T cell responses were reported to show substantial breadth. The authors noted that the TCR breadth and depth analyses may have underestimated total T cell responses. Higher spike-specific TCR breadth was observed in Ad26.COV2.S recipients than in placebo recipients (P = 0.0014). The study lacked the statistical power to compare responses across vaccine doses or regimens.

This receptor was taken from a person aged 18-60 years who received the Ad26.COV2.S COVID-19 vaccine or a placebo. This sample comprised peripheral blood, obtained in a trial of Ad26.COV2.S vaccine versus placebo. In this chain, TRBV6-6 is recombined with TRBJ2-3; the D gene cannot be resolved reliably. The CDR3 corresponds to CASRQSASGTDTQYF. In nucleotides, the sequence is TGTGCCAGCAGACAATCGGCCTCCGGCACAGATACGCAGTATTTT.